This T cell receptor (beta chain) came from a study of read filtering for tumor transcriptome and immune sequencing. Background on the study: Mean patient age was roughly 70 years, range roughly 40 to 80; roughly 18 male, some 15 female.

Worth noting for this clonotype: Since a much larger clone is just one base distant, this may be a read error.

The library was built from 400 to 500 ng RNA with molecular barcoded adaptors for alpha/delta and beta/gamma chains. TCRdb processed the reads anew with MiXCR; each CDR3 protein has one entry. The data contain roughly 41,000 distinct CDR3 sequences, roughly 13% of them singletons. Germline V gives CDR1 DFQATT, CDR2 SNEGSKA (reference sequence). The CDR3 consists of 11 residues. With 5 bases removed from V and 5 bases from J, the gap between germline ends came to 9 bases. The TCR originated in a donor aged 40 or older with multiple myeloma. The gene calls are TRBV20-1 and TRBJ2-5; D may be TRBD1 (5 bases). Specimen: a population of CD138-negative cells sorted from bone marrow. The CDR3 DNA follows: TGCAGTGCTGGGGCTAGTGAGACCCAGTACTTC. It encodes CSAGASETQYF.